This TCR beta chain appears in the sequencing data of a study of cytotoxic CD8 clonotypes in ibrutinib-treated CLL. General study results and limits: Circulating CD8+ T-cell counts were tracked by baseline clonality, which exceeded that of age-matched healthy donors.

Details on this clone: The antigen is unknown.

This CDR3 has 13 residues. CDR1 and CDR2 from the germline V gene are MNHEY and SVGAGI. The V gene lost 3 bases and the J gene lost 8 bases, with 10 bases spanning the gap. Using immunoSEQ multiplex PCR, the repertoire was profiled, and TCRdb retains in-frame clones only, with some absent. Here the sample spans nearly 100,000 clones, 78% being singletons. The clonotype was recovered from a human donor with chronic lymphocytic leukemia. Sequencing used PBMCs, obtained after 12 months of ibrutinib treatment. The chain carries TRBV6-5 and TRBJ1-4; a possible D gene is TRBD1 (5 bases). CDR3 residues: CASSYGGREKLFF. CDR3 nucleotide sequence: TGTGCCAGCAGTTATGGGGGTCGGGAAAAACTGTTTTTT.